The next 12 T cell receptor beta chains were all read from a single sample in a study of blood T cell repertoires in COVID-19. Method: immunoSEQ multiplex PCR; TCRdb's copy keeps in-frame clones and lacks some. This sample yields a few hundred thousand clones, of which roughly 86% are seen a single time; approximately 9.8% belongs to the top ten. Sequencing was done on a sample of peripheral blood. These receptors came from a man in his forties who had recovered from COVID-19.

This rearrangement joins TRBV6-6 to TRBJ2-2; TRBD1 matches 12 bases. The CDR3 contains 15 residues. From germline, CDR1 is MNHNY and CDR2 SVGAGI (reference sequence). J lost 8 bases, V lost 6 bases, and 7 bases had no gene match. The CDR3, as DNA: TGTGCCAGCAGAGGGACAGGGGGCGCGGGAGGGGAGCTGTTTTTT. Translating gives CASRGTGGAGGELFF.

V and J are TRBV19 and TRBJ2-7; D call uncertain. Germline V gives CDR1 LNHDA, CDR2 SQIVND (reference sequence). Trimming removed 3 bases from V and 4 bases from J, with 13 bases in between. The CDR3 contains 14 residues. The CDR3 region has the DNA TGTGCCAGTAGTATCAATAGAATAAATTACGAGCAGTACTTC. Translation: CASSINRINYEQYF. Looking up the rest from reference TRBV19 and TRBJ2-7 gives the full variable domain: DGGITQSPKYLFRKEGQNVTLSCEQNLNHDAMYWYRQDPGQGLRLIYYSQIVNDFQKGDIAEGYSVSREKKESFPLTVTSAQKNPTAFYLCASSINRINYEQYFGPGTRLTVT.

The chain combines TRBV12-5 with TRBJ2-1; unclear D gene. The V and J ends lost 5 bases and 5 bases respectively, with 4 bases between them. This CDR3 has 11 amino acids. Per germline, CDR1 LGHNT and CDR2 FRNRAP. CDR3 region: CASGPNNEQFF. CDR3 sequence (DNA): TGTGCTAGTGGTCCAAACAATGAGCAGTTCTTC.

The chain combines TRBV29-1 with TRBJ1-1, with 7 bases fitting TRBD1. This CDR3 is built from 13 residues. V gave up 7 bases and J gave up 1 base; unmatched junction bases: 6. Per the germline V gene, CDR1 is SQVTM and CDR2 is ANQGSEA. CDR3 residues: CSGGTVWNTEAFF. In nucleotides, the CDR3 is TGCAGCGGTGGGACAGTATGGAACACTGAAGCTTTCTTT.

The V gene is TRBV7-8, the J gene TRBJ2-4; possible D gene TRBD2, 6 bases. Per germline, CDR1 SGHVS and CDR2 FQNEAQ. Trimming pared 7 bases from V and 2 bases from J, leaving 12 bases between. There are 14 residues in the CDR3. The CDR3 nucleotides read TGTGCCAGCACCCGGGCGGGGCCCAAAAACATTCAGTACTTC. This sequence encodes CASTRAGPKNIQYF.

The chain has TRBV15 and TRBJ1-4, with 9 bases that match TRBD1. V lost 2 bases and J lost 3; bases outside the gene matches: 4. Per the germline V gene, CDR1 is LNHNV and CDR2 is YYDKDF (reference sequence). The CDR3 extends over 16 amino acids. This chain's CDR3 is CATSRSRDRANEKLFF. The CDR3 DNA is TGTGCCACCAGCAGATCCAGGGACAGGGCTAATGAAAAACTGTTTTTT.

A word on this clone: The junction does not match germline at one end; this may be a read error. The chain links TRBV29-1 to TRBJ1-1; tentative D call: TRBD1 (6 bases). This CDR3 has 10 residues. Germline CDR1 reads SQVTM; CDR2 reads ANQGSEA. This CDR3 is CSVRTAEAFF. CDR3 sequence (DNA): TGCAGCGTCCGGACAGCTGAGGCTTTCTTT.

This chain connects TRBV5-4 to TRBJ2-3; 7 bases match TRBD2. With V trimmed by 4 bases and J by 4 bases, 12 bases remained unmatched. The CDR3 spans 16 residues. The germline gives CDR1 SGHNT, CDR2 YYREEE (reference sequence). CDR3 protein: CASSPLAGEVADTQYF. CDR3 DNA sequence: TGTGCCAGCAGCCCCCTCGCGGGAGAGGTCGCAGATACGCAGTATTTT.

The chain combines TRBV9 with TRBJ1-5, with 7 bases matching TRBD1. With V trimmed by 0 bases and J by 6 bases, 3 bases remained unmatched. Per germline, CDR1 SGDLS and CDR2 YYNGEE. The CDR3 has 14 amino acids. Written as DNA, the CDR3 is TGTGCCAGCAGCGTAGCAGGGGACAGTCAGCCCCAGCATTTT. It is translated as CASSVAGDSQPQHF.

This chain uses TRBV19 with TRBJ2-7; 9 positions agree with TRBD2. Germline V CDR1 and CDR2: LNHDA, SQIVND (reference sequence). CDR3 length: 14 amino acids. V was pared by 4 bases and J by 7 bases, with 8 bases of the junction left unmatched. CDR3 amino acids: CASSKISGSVEQYF. The DNA of the CDR3 is TGTGCCAGTAGTAAAATTAGCGGGAGTGTTGAGCAGTACTTC.

The V gene is TRBV7-2, the J gene TRBJ2-2; TRBD2 might be the D (6 bases). CDR3 length: 17 amino acids. CDR1 and CDR2 (germline): SGHTA, FQGNSA. V gave up 5 bases and J gave up 1 base, with 17 bases separating them. The CDR3 coding sequence is TGTGCCAGCAGCGGTTTCATTGGGCGGGGGAACACCGGGGAGCTGTTTTTT. Translating gives CASSGFIGRGNTGELFF.

This chain connects TRBV11-2 to TRBJ2-5; 10 bases are shared with TRBD1. Germline V lookup: CDR1 SGHAT, CDR2 FQNNGV. Germline trimming cut 5 bases from V and 3 bases from J; bases unmatched to any gene: 3. This CDR3 comprises 14 residues. DNA of the CDR3: TGTGCCAGCAGCCGGACAGGGGGTGAAGAGACCCAGTACTTC. This codes for CASSRTGGEETQYF.